These 11 T cell receptor beta chains were all obtained from the same sample, sequenced in a study of blood T cell repertoires in COVID-19. Method: immunoSEQ multiplex PCR; TCRdb's copy keeps in-frame clones and lacks some. The repertoire consists of 250,000 to 300,000 clones, with nearly 90% occurring once and the leading ten covering about 4.5%. Source material: peripheral blood. These receptors were collected from a woman in her thirties or forties who had recovered from COVID-19.

The chain combines TRBV9 with TRBJ2-2; a possible D gene is TRBD2 (6 bases). Germline V gene sequence: CDR1 SGDLS, CDR2 YYNGEE. This CDR3 contains 16 residues. Trimming cost V 0 bases and J 5 bases, with 14 bases left between them. CDR3 in DNA: TGTGCCAGCAGCGTAGTTTCCGGGAGCGGGACCGGGGAGCTGTTTTTT. It yields the protein CASSVVSGSGTGELFF.

This chain links TRBV6-5 with TRBJ2-7; 11 positions match TRBD2. The ends lost 6 bases at V and 0 bases at J; junction bases unmatched: 1. This CDR3 contains 14 residues. CDR1 is MNHEY, CDR2 SVGAGI, per germline. The CDR3 bases are TGTGCCAGCAGAGGGACTAGCGGCTCCTACGAGCAGTACTTC. This sequence encodes CASRGTSGSYEQYF.

This sequence joins TRBV6-5 and TRBJ1-2; tentatively, D is TRBD1 (6 bases). Germline V gives CDR1 MNHEY, CDR2 SVGAGI. V was clipped by 6 bases and J by 3 bases, with 14 bases between them. The CDR3 length is 14 residues. The chain's CDR3 is CASRIPGADYGYTF. DNA for the CDR3: TGTGCCAGCAGAATCCCAGGGGCAGACTATGGCTACACCTTC.

Here the CDR3 DNA reads TGTGCCAGCTCACTAGCCCGGACAGGGGGACGATTTAATGGCTACACCTTC. This translates into CASSLARTGGRFNGYTF. The chain is built from TRBV18 and TRBJ1-2; 10 positions match TRBD1. This CDR3 has 17 residues. Germline trimming cut 4 bases from V and 6 bases from J; bases unmatched to any gene: 14. Germline V gives CDR1 KGHSH, CDR2 LQKENI.

The chain joins TRBV5-4 to TRBJ1-3, with D unclear. Germline lookup yields CDR1 SGHNT and CDR2 YYREEE (reference sequence). The CDR3 runs 14 residues. Trimming took off 4 bases at V and 0 bases at J, with 8 bases between the two ends. The CDR3 region is CASSLDPSGNTIYF. The CDR3 DNA is TGTGCCAGCAGCCTAGACCCCTCTGGAAACACCATATATTTT.

This chain links TRBV7-9 with TRBJ1-3; 9 bases align to TRBD1. This CDR3 has 14 amino acids. Trimming cost V 5 bases and J 3 bases; bases outside gene matches: 2. Germline CDR1 is SEHNR and CDR2 is FQNEAQ (reference sequence). The CDR3 DNA reads as TGTGCCAGCAGCGGGACAGGGCTTGGAAACACCATATATTTT. Translating gives CASSGTGLGNTIYF.

This clone was found a few times. Without the conserved terminal phenylalanine or tryptophan, this CDR3 likely stems from a read error. No DNA is shown, since the ends of the CDR3 on it are uncertain; the CDR3 is the one TCRdb lists. CDR3 protein: CASSLEGAGQAAL. The chain links TRBV5-1 to TRBJ2-7; the tabulated D call, TRBD1, remains unverified against the DNA. The CDR3 is 13 amino acids in total, end residues counted. CDR1 is SGHRS, CDR2 YFSETQ, per germline.

J is TRBJ2-2 and V is TRBV10-3, with no clear D. Germline V CDR1 and CDR2: ENHRY, SYGVKD. V was shortened by 7 bases and J by 2 bases, with 11 bases between the two germline ends. CDR3 length: 14 amino acids. CDR3 loop: CAITETENTGELFF. In DNA form, the CDR3 reads TGTGCCATCACGGAGACGGAAAACACCGGGGAGCTGTTTTTT.

Only one count was recorded for this clone. The rearrangement uses TRBV18 and TRBJ2-1, with 8 bases fitting TRBD1. CDR1 is KGHSH and CDR2 is LQKENI in the germline V gene. The CDR3 sequence is 14 residues long. V shed 2 bases, J shed 5 bases, and the junction held 2 bases outside the gene matches. CDR3 residues: CASSPMDRDNEQFF. The CDR3 DNA follows: TGTGCCAGCTCACCAATGGACAGGGACAATGAGCAGTTCTTC.

This chain uses TRBV6-2 or TRBV6-3 with TRBJ1-1; D may be TRBD1 (5 bases). Trimming took 4 bases from V and 0 from J, leaving 18 bases between them. The CDR3 contains 17 residues. Germline CDR1 is MNHEY and CDR2 is SVGEGT. The CDR3 is CASSSDRLWEMNTEAFF. As DNA, the CDR3 is TGTGCCAGCAGTTCCGACAGACTCTGGGAAATGAACACTGAAGCTTTCTTT.

This rearrangement joins TRBV11-3 to TRBJ2-3, with D unclear. Trimming pared 3 bases from V and 0 bases from J, leaving 13 bases between. The V gene's germline CDR1 is SGHNT and CDR2 YENEEA. This CDR3 contains 16 residues. The CDR3 loop reads CASSFPFRSSTDTQYF. CDR3 bases: TGTGCCAGCAGCTTTCCTTTTCGGTCTAGCACAGATACGCAGTATTTT.